The 22 T cell receptor beta chains presented below share a single source sample, sequenced in a study of CD8 T cells in ankylosing spondylitis (dated by TCRdb to 2016 to 2017). The method was 5' RACE. The run used an Illumina HiSeq 2500. TCRdb itself trimmed the public reads at Q25 with fastp, ran MiXCR and retained productive beta chains. All rows with the same CDR3 protein become a single entry with the most common DNA and genes. The sample includes a few hundred thousand distinct CDR3 sequences, with 20% observed a single time. Around 13% of the sample is held by the ten biggest clonotypes. The sample comprised blood, either unsorted or a sorted T cell fraction (not recorded which). These receptors all stem from a male donor with ankylosing spondylitis or in good health (not recorded which).

There are a few counts of this clonotype. The chain uses TRBV20-1 and TRBJ2-7; TRBD2 might be the D (5 bases). Germline V gene data show CDR1 as DFQATT and CDR2 as SNEGSKA (reference sequence). The V gene lost 6 bases and the J gene lost 3 bases, with 21 bases spanning the gap. The CDR3 has 15 residues. The CDR3 DNA reads TGCAGTGCCCCTTCCAAGGGCAGGACTTTCTACGAGCAGTACTTC. It encodes CSAPSKGRTFYEQYF.

The rearrangement links TRBV20-1 to TRBJ2-1; D gene ambiguous. The CDR3 sequence is 14 residues long. V was trimmed by 4 bases and J by 4 bases, leaving 14 bases between them. Germline assignment: CDR1 DFQATT and CDR2 SNEGSKA (reference sequence). The CDR3 sequence: CSATLRNIYNEQFF. The CDR3 DNA is TGCAGTGCTACCCTCCGCAATATTTACAATGAGCAGTTCTTC.

This clonotype has more than one count but fewer than ten. The gene calls are TRBV24-1 and TRBJ2-1; D may match TRBD1 or TRBD2 (5 bases each). Germline V lookup: CDR1 KGHDR, CDR2 SFDVKD. This CDR3 contains 13 residues. Trimming removed 4 bases at V and 8 bases at J, with 11 bases between. The CDR3 sequence is CATSEGRGDEQFF. The CDR3 DNA follows: TGTGCCACCAGTGAGGGAAGAGGGGATGAGCAGTTCTTC.

The table lists this clonotype with a few counts. The chain is built from TRBV24-1 and TRBJ2-2, with D perhaps matching TRBD1 (5 bases). Germline loops: CDR1 KGHDR, CDR2 SFDVKD. This CDR3 is 15 amino acids long. Trimming stripped 9 bases from V and 1 base from J, with 14 bases between. The CDR3 nucleotides read TGTGCCACCGCATCGGGCAGGGAGAACACCGGGGAGCTGTTTTTT. As protein: CATASGRENTGELFF.

A few counts support this clonotype. The genes are TRBV10-3 and TRBJ2-7, with 7 bases that match TRBD2. Germline V lookup: CDR1 ENHRY, CDR2 SYGVKD. Germline trimming cut 7 bases from V and 1 base from J; bases unmatched to any gene: 4. This CDR3 is built from 13 residues. This CDR3 reads CAIMGGVSYEQYF. The CDR3 region has the DNA TGTGCCATCATGGGGGGGGTTTCCTACGAGCAGTACTTC.

The chain joins TRBV29-1 to TRBJ1-3; no clear D. Germline V gives CDR1 SQVTM, CDR2 ANQGSEA. The CDR3 consists of 13 residues. Trimming shortened V by 4 bases and J by 0 bases, and 7 bases separated the two germline ends. In nucleotides, the CDR3 is TGCAGCGTTGCCGGAAACTCTGGAAACACCATATATTTT. This gives the protein CSVAGNSGNTIYF.

This chain joins TRBV15 and TRBJ2-3; D is possibly TRBD1 (6 bases). From germline, CDR1 is LNHNV and CDR2 YYDKDF (reference sequence). Between the trimmed V and J ends, which lost 0 bases and 0 bases, there was a span of 16 bases. The CDR3 is 18 residues long. CDR3: CATSRDETGQPSTDTQYF. The CDR3 DNA sequence: TGTGCCACCAGCAGAGATGAAACAGGGCAACCAAGCACAGATACGCAGTATTTT.

This clonotype appeared many times. The rearrangement joins TRBV4-2 to TRBJ1-2; no firm D call. Deletions cut 2 bases from V and 4 bases from J, with 5 bases between. Per the germline V gene, CDR1 is LGHNA and CDR2 is YNFKEQ. The CDR3 runs 12 residues. CDR3 protein: CASSQSSYGYTF. The DNA for the CDR3 is TGTGCCAGCAGCCAAAGCAGCTATGGCTACACCTTC.

CDR3 bases: TGTGCCAGCAGCGCGATAGCGGGGGGACAAGAGACCCAGTACTTC. Its protein is CASSAIAGGQETQYF. The chain is built from TRBV7-8 and TRBJ2-5; 10 bases match TRBD2. CDR3 length: 15 amino acids. After removal of 5 bases from V and 2 bases from J, the junction contained 5 bases not matched to a gene. Germline V gives CDR1 SGHVS, CDR2 FQNEAQ.

This chain connects TRBV12-3 or TRBV12-4 to TRBJ2-7, with D possibly matching TRBD1 (5 bases). The CDR3 has 14 amino acids. Trimming took off 2 bases at V and 1 base at J, with 9 bases between the two ends. CDR3 bases: TGTGCCAGCAGTTTAACGAGACAGTCCTACGAGCAGTACTTC. Amino acids: CASSLTRQSYEQYF.

This clonotype turned up a few times. The chain uses TRBV2 and TRBJ2-1, with 13 bases lining up with TRBD2. The junction had 3 bases not matched to a gene; V was cut back by 9 bases and J by 4 bases. There are 14 residues in the CDR3. Germline V gene data show CDR1 as SNHLY and CDR2 as FYNNEI. CDR3 residues: CARMTSGGYNEQFF. The CDR3 DNA reads as TGTGCCAGAATGACTAGCGGGGGGTACAATGAGCAGTTCTTC.

The genes are TRBV11-2 and TRBJ2-3; perhaps TRBD2 as D (6 bases). V was shortened by 4 bases and J by 3 bases, with 14 bases between the two germline ends. CDR1 is SGHAT, CDR2 FQNNGV, per germline. The CDR3 loop spans 15 amino acids. Here the CDR3 DNA reads TGTGCCAGCAGCTGGACCCGGGACTTGACAGATACGCAGTATTTT. Amino acids: CASSWTRDLTDTQYF.

The V call is TRBV4-1, the J call TRBJ2-5, with D hard to call. Trimming pared 0 bases from V and 4 bases from J, leaving 6 bases between. Germline V gives CDR1 MGHRA, CDR2 YSYEKL. The CDR3 consists of 13 residues. CDR3 loop: CASSQDNGETQYF. The DNA of the CDR3 is TGCGCCAGCAGCCAAGATAATGGAGAGACCCAGTACTTC.

The chain recombines TRBV6-1 with TRBJ1-4; TRBD1 might be the D (5 bases). The V gene lost 6 bases and the J gene lost 8 bases, with 16 bases spanning the gap. This CDR3 is 14 amino acids long. Looked up from germline, CDR1 is MNHNS and CDR2 is SASEGT. The CDR3 sequence is CASRRRGVGEKLFF. The CDR3 region has the DNA TGTGCCAGCAGGCGCCGAGGGGTTGGCGAAAAACTGTTTTTT.

The V gene is TRBV20-1, the J gene TRBJ1-1; tentative D call: TRBD1 (6 bases). Trimming took 6 bases from V and 3 from J, leaving 14 bases between them. From germline, CDR1 is DFQATT and CDR2 SNEGSKA (reference sequence). CDR3 size: 13 residues. The CDR3 DNA follows: TGCAGTGCCACGGGGGCCGTGGACACTGAAGCTTTCTTT. Protein sequence: CSATGAVDTEAFF.

V is TRBV10-2 and J is TRBJ2-5; perhaps TRBD1 as D (6 bases). CDR1 and CDR2 from the germline V gene are WSHSY and SAAADI. The germline V and J ends were trimmed by 10 bases and 2 bases, with 14 bases remaining between them. The CDR3 sequence is 13 residues long. CDR3 sequence reads: CATTGQLQETQYF. CDR3 DNA: TGCGCCACCACAGGACAGTTACAAGAGACCCAGTACTTC.

The chain recombines TRBV6-1 with TRBJ2-7; TRBD2 aligns across 7 bases. V was clipped by 0 bases and J by 0 bases; unmatched bases: 5. This CDR3 has 16 amino acids. CDR1 is MNHNS, CDR2 SASEGT, per germline. The CDR3 protein is CASSEAGGVASYEQYF. The CDR3 nucleotides are TGTGCCAGCAGTGAAGCGGGGGGGGTAGCCTCCTACGAGCAGTACTTC.

The CDR3 protein is CASSPGAGNIQYF. The CDR3 DNA sequence: TGTGCCAGCAGCCCTGGGGCAGGAAACATTCAGTACTTC. The rearrangement joins TRBV3-1 to TRBJ2-4, with a weak D call TRBD1 (5 bases). The germline V and J ends were trimmed by 4 bases and 6 bases, with 10 bases remaining between them. Germline V gene data show CDR1 as LGHDT and CDR2 as YNNKEL (reference sequence). The CDR3 is 13 residues long.

This clonotype came up a few times. This sequence joins TRBV4-1 and TRBJ2-3; D gene unclear. The germline CDR1 and CDR2 sequences are MGHRA and YSYEKL. The CDR3 length is 12 residues. Trimming cost V 2 bases and J 4 bases, with 4 bases left between them. The CDR3 is CASSQYPDTQYF. CDR3 nucleotide sequence: TGCGCCAGCAGCCAATATCCAGATACGCAGTATTTT.

The chain links TRBV20-1 to TRBJ2-5; 8 bases align to TRBD2. The V segment lost 0 bases and the J segment 0 bases; nucleotides outside the gene matches: 6. CDR1 DFQATT and CDR2 SNEGSKA come from the germline V gene (reference sequence). This CDR3 region has 16 residues. CDR3 sequence (DNA): TGCAGTGCTAGAGATTCGGCGGGGGGCGACCAAGAGACCCAGTACTTC. Translated, it gives CSARDSAGGDQETQYF.

This chain links TRBV12-3 or TRBV12-4 with TRBJ2-2; D could derive from TRBD1 or TRBD2 (5 bases each). Trimming pared 5 bases from V and 5 bases from J, leaving 15 bases between. The CDR3 loop spans 15 amino acids. The CDR3 loop is CASSIGTVGTGELFF. CDR3 nucleotide sequence: TGTGCCAGCAGTATCGGGACGGTGGGGACCGGGGAGCTGTTTTTT.

The gene calls are TRBV7-9 and TRBJ1-1; 11 bases agree with TRBD1. The CDR3 runs 14 residues. Germline trimming cut 5 bases from V and 5 bases from J; bases unmatched to any gene: 4. Germline V CDR1 and CDR2: SEHNR, FQNEAQ (reference sequence). The CDR3 DNA reads TGTGCCAGCAGCCCCCGGGACAGGGGGACTGAAGCTTTCTTT. Protein: CASSPRDRGTEAFF.